The 6 T cell receptor beta chains given below trace back to one sample, sequenced in a study of early T cells in non-severe SARS-CoV-2 infection. TCRdb recomputed calls from the 5' RACE reads with MiXCR, one row per CDR3 protein. The data contain under 60,000 distinct CDR3 sequences, over 5% of them singletons. Sequencing used whole blood. The receptors shown here come from an adult who was a healthcare worker with PCR-confirmed SARS-CoV-2 infection or an uninfected control (not recorded which).

This clonotype has a handful of counts. This sequence joins TRBV19 and TRBJ2-7; D remains unclear. V was pared by 3 bases and J by 2 bases, with 17 bases between. The CDR3 contains 16 residues. Germline V gene data show CDR1 as LNHDA and CDR2 as SQIVND (reference sequence). CDR3 nucleotides: TGTGCCAGTAGTATTGGCGGTGACCGAATAACCTACGAGCAGTACTTC. Translation: CASSIGGDRITYEQYF.

This clonotype has at least ten counts. The genes are TRBV29-1 and TRBJ2-7; D is possibly TRBD2 (5 bases). The CDR3 is made up of 12 amino acids. Trimming cost V 4 bases and J 9 bases, with 16 bases left between them. Germline V CDR1 and CDR2: SQVTM, ANQGSEA. The CDR3 loop reads CSVAGDLRGQYF. The CDR3 DNA reads TGCAGCGTTGCCGGTGATCTACGGGGGCAGTACTTC.

This chain connects TRBV5-4 to TRBJ1-1, with a tentative D call TRBD1 (5 bases). V was trimmed by 1 base and J by 1 base, leaving 11 bases between them. The CDR3 is made up of 15 amino acids. Germline lookup yields CDR1 SGHNT and CDR2 YYREEE (reference sequence). The CDR3 loop is CASSLMGVTNTEAFF. The DNA of the CDR3 is TGTGCCAGCAGCTTGATGGGGGTCACGAACACTGAAGCTTTCTTT.

This clonotype was picked up many times. The chain couples TRBV11-2 to TRBJ2-1; no reliable D call. In germline, CDR1 is SGHAT, CDR2 FQNNGV. With 0 bases removed from V and 5 bases from J, the gap between germline ends came to 8 bases. This CDR3 is built from 14 residues. CDR3 in amino acids: CASSLDWANNEQFF. Written as DNA, the CDR3 is TGTGCCAGCAGCTTAGATTGGGCAAACAATGAGCAGTTCTTC.

This clonotype was seen repeatedly, ten times or more. V and J are TRBV20-1 and TRBJ2-1, with TRBD2 as a possible D gene (6 bases). The CDR3 has 13 amino acids. CDR1 is DFQATT, CDR2 SNEGSKA, per germline (reference sequence). In DNA form, the CDR3 reads TGCTCCGGTTGGGGGGTAGCCTACAATGAGCAGTTCTTC. Its protein product is CSGWGVAYNEQFF.

There are a few counts of this clonotype. J is TRBJ2-5 and V is TRBV6-6; TRBD2 is a possible D gene (6 bases). In germline, CDR1 is MNHNY, CDR2 SVGAGI (reference sequence). Between the trimmed V and J ends, which lost 6 bases and 5 bases, there was a span of 16 bases. CDR3 length equals 14 residues. CDR3 in DNA: TGTGCCAGCAGATTCCGCGTGGGGGGTGAGACCCAGTACTTC. It yields the protein CASRFRVGGETQYF.